Each of the 30 T cell receptor beta chains below was sequenced from the same sample in a study of T cells in Graves' hyperthyroidism and ophthalmopathy. It was RNA transcripts that yielded the amplified TCR beta CDR3 regions. With the HTBI primer set, the TCR CDR3 went through a first round of RT-PCR. Via MiXCR, TCRdb re-called the multiplex PCR reads, giving one row per CDR3 protein. The table lists about 740,000 distinct CDR3 sequences, approximately 14% of them singletons, with 10% to 13% in the top ten. The sequenced sample was blood. The receptors come from a woman younger than 35 with Graves' hyperthyroidism.

Turning to this clonotype: This may stem from a read error, because a much larger clone lies one nucleotide away. This chain connects TRBV7-2 to TRBJ2-3, with D possibly TRBD2 on 5 matching bases. Looked up from germline, CDR1 is SGHTA and CDR2 is FQGNSA. The CDR3 loop spans 14 amino acids. CDR3 amino acids: CASKWSASTDTRYF. CDR3 DNA: TGTGCCAGCAAGTGGTCGGCTAGCACAGATACGCGGTATTTT.

This clonotype was detected many times. The chain is built from TRBV7-2 and TRBJ1-2, with a weak D call TRBD1 (6 bases). V was trimmed by 0 bases and J by 8 bases, leaving 16 bases between them. The CDR3 totals 15 residues. The germline V gene has CDR1 SGHTA and CDR2 FQGNSA. CDR3 in amino acids: CASSLASTGANGYTF. The CDR3 bases are TGTGCCAGCAGCTTAGCTTCGACGGGGGCGAACGGCTACACCTTC.

This clonotype appeared many times. The V call is TRBV19, the J call TRBJ2-1, with TRBD2 identical over 15 bases. Germline CDR1 is LNHDA and CDR2 is SQIVND (reference sequence). The V gene end was trimmed by 5 bases and the J gene end by 5 bases; junction bases not matched to a gene: 13. This CDR3 region has 19 residues. The CDR3 region is CASSQSAGTSGRRNNEQFF. The CDR3 DNA sequence: TGTGCCAGTAGTCAATCCGCCGGGACTAGCGGGAGGAGGAACAATGAGCAGTTCTTC.

This clonotype was seen a few times. The CDR3 DNA reads TGTGCCAGCAGTGAAGGGGGACAGGGTTTCACCGGGGAGCTGTTTTTT. This encodes CASSEGGQGFTGELFF. This chain uses TRBV6-1 with TRBJ2-2; TRBD1 aligns across 9 bases. V dropped 1 base and J dropped 4; count of bases not matched to a gene: 4. The germline V gene encodes CDR1 MNHNS and CDR2 SASEGT. This CDR3 has 16 amino acids.

This clonotype was detected ten times or more. This sequence joins TRBV11-2 and TRBJ2-7; 10 bases line up with TRBD2. CDR3 length equals 21 residues. Trimming cost V 1 base and J 0 bases; bases outside gene matches: 18. Germline assignment: CDR1 SGHAT and CDR2 FQNNGV. The CDR3 region has the DNA TGTGCCAGCAGCTTAGGCATAATACTGGGACCAGCGGGGGGGCGCTCCTACGAGCAGTACTTC. Its translation: CASSLGIILGPAGGRSYEQYF.

This clonotype showed up just a few times. The chain combines TRBV6-2 or TRBV6-3 with TRBJ2-1; 7 positions agree with TRBD2. Germline lookup yields CDR1 MNHEY and CDR2 SVGEGT. The CDR3 is made up of 17 amino acids. V gave up 0 bases and J gave up 3 bases; unmatched junction bases: 8. CDR3: CASSYSVASGNYNEQFF. Written as DNA, the CDR3 is TGTGCCAGCAGTTACTCGGTGGCTAGCGGCAACTACAATGAGCAGTTCTTC.

This clonotype has just a few counts. This chain connects TRBV14 to TRBJ2-7; D not resolved. Germline CDR1 is SGHDN and CDR2 is FVKESK. This CDR3 contains 13 residues. The ends were cut back, 1 base at V and 6 bases at J, with 10 bases in the middle. Here the CDR3 DNA reads TGTGCCAGCAGCCAAGGGTTGTGGGGCGAGCAGTACTTC. Protein sequence: CASSQGLWGEQYF.

This clonotype showed up many times. The chain combines TRBV9 with TRBJ2-2; D gene uncertain. CDR1 is SGDLS, CDR2 YYNGEE, per germline. V lost 0 bases and J 4 bases, leaving 7 bases between the germline ends. The CDR3 contains 14 residues. The CDR3 region has the DNA TGTGCCAGCAGCGTAGTGGGCCCCACCGGGGAGCTGTTTTTT. This gives the protein CASSVVGPTGELFF.

The chain joins TRBV3-1 to TRBJ2-5; TRBD1 aligns across 7 bases. The ends lost 3 bases at V and 4 bases at J; junction bases unmatched: 8. CDR1 LGHDT and CDR2 YNNKEL come from the germline V gene (reference sequence). CDR3 size: 15 residues. Here the CDR3 DNA reads TGTGCCAGCAGCCATCCCGAACGGACAGGAGAGACCCAGTACTTC. Translation: CASSHPERTGETQYF.

The chain couples TRBV2 to TRBJ2-2, with D possibly TRBD2 on 5 matching bases. Germline V CDR1 and CDR2: SNHLY, FYNNEI. V lost 8 bases to trimming and J lost 5 bases, with 9 bases between them. There are 12 residues in the CDR3. This chain's CDR3 is CASLGGTGELFF. In nucleotides, the CDR3 is TGTGCCAGCTTAGGAGGAACCGGGGAGCTGTTTTTT.

CDR3 DNA: TGTGCCAGCAGAAGGACAGTAGTGGAGACCCAGTACTTC. Protein sequence: CASRRTVVETQYF. The V gene is TRBV6-1, the J gene TRBJ2-5, with a possible D match to TRBD1 (6 bases). Trimming stripped 6 bases from V and 5 bases from J, with 13 bases between. CDR1 MNHNS and CDR2 SASEGT come from the germline V gene. The CDR3 totals 13 residues.

This clonotype was seen a few times. The chain links TRBV4-1 to TRBJ2-7; tentative D call: TRBD1 (6 bases). This CDR3 contains 15 residues. Trimming cost V 4 bases and J 9 bases, with 22 bases left between them. Germline V CDR1 and CDR2: MGHRA, YSYEKL. CDR3 region: CASSRNPGQGPWQYF. The CDR3 DNA reads TGCGCCAGCAGCCGAAATCCGGGACAAGGACCCTGGCAGTACTTC.

The chain couples TRBV20-1 to TRBJ2-7, with a tentative D call TRBD1 (5 bases). Germline lookup yields CDR1 DFQATT and CDR2 SNEGSKA (reference sequence). CDR3 length: 14 amino acids. With 0 bases removed from V and 1 base from J, the gap between germline ends came to 10 bases. The chain's CDR3 is CSARDSQGSYEQYF. The CDR3, as DNA: TGCAGTGCTAGAGATTCCCAGGGATCCTACGAGCAGTACTTC.

This clonotype was found many times. V is TRBV28 and J is TRBJ1-5, with a weak D call TRBD1 (6 bases). Trimming cost V 5 bases and J 0 bases, with 11 bases left between them. Germline CDR1 MDHEN, CDR2 SYDVKM. The CDR3 totals 15 residues. DNA for the CDR3: TGTGCCAGCAGTCCCGACAGGTATAGCAATCAGCCCCAGCATTTT. Its protein is CASSPDRYSNQPQHF.

Regarding this clonotype: A clone one base away is much larger, so this may be a read error. V usage is TRBV7-9 and J usage is TRBJ1-1; the D is unclear. Trimming stripped 0 bases from V and 0 bases from J, with 5 bases between. The CDR3 extends over 14 amino acids. From germline, CDR1 is SEHNR and CDR2 FQNEAQ (reference sequence). Here the CDR3 DNA reads TGTGCCAGCAGCTTAGCGGCAGTGAACACTGAAGCTTTCTTT. Translation gives CASSLAAVNTEAFF.

This clonotype was found many times. This chain connects TRBV2 to TRBJ2-7; D gene unclear. The V gene lost 5 bases and the J gene lost 1 base, with 6 bases spanning the gap. CDR1 is SNHLY, CDR2 FYNNEI, per germline. This CDR3 region has 12 residues. The CDR3 nucleotides read TGTGCCAGCAGTTCACAGTCCTACGAGCAGTACTTC. It is translated as CASSSQSYEQYF.

The V gene is TRBV5-7, the J gene TRBJ1-5, with TRBD1 matching over 11 bases. TRBV5-7 is recorded as an ORF, its role being uncertain. CDR3 length: 13 residues. The CDR3 DNA sequence: TGTGCTTACGGGGACAGGGGGAATCAGCCCCAGCATTTT. Amino acids: CAYGDRGNQPQHF.

Ten or more counts support this clonotype. The chain combines TRBV27 with TRBJ2-7, with 7 positions matching TRBD2. The germline V gene encodes CDR1 MNHEY and CDR2 SMNVEV (reference sequence). V was clipped by 3 bases and J by 2 bases; unmatched bases: 7. CDR3 length: 15 amino acids. CDR3 sequence reads: CASSLIVAGPYEQYF. Written as DNA, the CDR3 is TGTGCCAGCAGTTTGATCGTAGCGGGCCCCTACGAGCAGTACTTC.

There are a few counts of this clonotype. The CDR3 DNA reads as TGTGCCAGCAGTCGGACACCCCCCTACAATGAGCAGTACTTC. Its translation is CASSRTPPYNEQYF. The chain has TRBV28 and TRBJ2-1; a weak D match, TRBD1 (5 bases). The J call may be mistaken, given a closer DNA end match to TRBJ2-7. This CDR3 spans 14 amino acids. Germline-derived CDR1 and CDR2 are MDHEN and SYDVKM.

This clonotype has only a few counts. This chain links TRBV27 with TRBJ1-2; D gene uncertain. Germline loops: CDR1 MNHEY, CDR2 SMNVEV (reference sequence). The ends were cut back, 4 bases at V and 2 bases at J, with 8 bases in the middle. The CDR3 length is 13 residues. The DNA of the CDR3 is TGTGCCAGCAGTTCTGACAACAACTATGGCTACACCTTC. As protein: CASSSDNNYGYTF.

The CDR3: CASSYGVEETQYF. Written as DNA, the CDR3 is TGTGCCAGCAGTTATGGGGTGGAAGAGACCCAGTACTTC. This sequence joins TRBV6-5 and TRBJ2-5; no clear D gene. Germline CDR1 and CDR2: MNHEY and SVGAGI. The CDR3 sequence is 13 residues long. The V end lost 3 bases, the J end lost 3 bases, and 8 bases lay between the germline ends.

This clonotype was seen many times. The rearrangement uses TRBV6-1 and TRBJ2-3, with 7 bases fitting TRBD1. V dropped 5 bases and J dropped 2; count of bases not matched to a gene: 7. The CDR3 is made up of 15 amino acids. Per the germline V gene, CDR1 is MNHNS and CDR2 is SASEGT. CDR3 in amino acids: CASSPRTGFTDTQYF. Here the CDR3 DNA reads TGTGCCAGCAGTCCACGGACAGGTTTCACAGATACGCAGTATTTT.

This clonotype was observed at least ten times. The rearrangement joins TRBV6-5 to TRBJ2-1; possibly TRBD2 for D (6 bases). V was cut by 0 bases and J by 7 bases, with 16 bases left in between. Germline loops: CDR1 MNHEY, CDR2 SVGAGI. This CDR3 comprises 16 residues. CDR3 nucleotide sequence: TGTGCCAGCAGTTACTCTTTGTCTGGGGGGTGGAATGAGCAGTTCTTC. Its translation: CASSYSLSGGWNEQFF.

Note on this clonotype: A much larger clone sits a single nucleotide away, making a read error possible. CDR3 residues: CASNLGLHSTDTQYF. Here the CDR3 DNA reads TGTGCCAGCAACTTGGGACTACATAGCACAGATACGCAGTATTTT. V usage is TRBV7-3 and J usage is TRBJ2-3; 7 nucleotides line up with TRBD2. Trimming cost V 7 bases and J 0 bases; bases outside gene matches: 7. The CDR3 consists of 15 residues. Germline loops: CDR1 SGHTA, CDR2 FQGTGA.

This clonotype has only a few counts. This sequence joins TRBV30 and TRBJ2-5, with D perhaps matching TRBD2 (5 bases). Looked up from germline, CDR1 is GTSNPN and CDR2 is SVGIG (reference sequence). Deletions cut 0 bases from V and 1 base from J, with 12 bases between. The CDR3 spans 15 residues. This CDR3 is CAWSVGPRGQETQYF. The CDR3 coding sequence is TGTGCCTGGAGTGTTGGTCCCCGGGGCCAAGAGACCCAGTACTTC. Filled out from reference TRBV30 and TRBJ2-5, the complete variable domain reads SQTIHQWPATLVQPVGSPLSLECTVEGTSNPNLYWYRQAAGRGLQLLFYSVGIGQISSEVPQNLSASRPQDRQFILSSKKLLLSDSGFYLCAWSVGPRGQETQYFGPGTRLLVL.

This clonotype was counted ten times or more. The chain recombines TRBV29-1 with TRBJ2-7; D unclear. V was trimmed by 4 bases and J by 2 bases, leaving 9 bases between them. CDR1 is SQVTM and CDR2 is ANQGSEA in the germline V gene. This CDR3 is 12 amino acids long. CDR3 bases: TGCAGCGTTGGACGTACGACCTACGAGCAGTACTTC. Translated: CSVGRTTYEQYF.

There are a few counts of this clonotype. The J gene is TRBJ2-6, the V gene TRBV14; the match to TRBD1 covers 7 bases. This CDR3 contains 18 residues. With 5 bases clipped from V and 0 bases from J, the junction kept 10 bases outside the gene matches. Per the germline V gene, CDR1 is SGHDN and CDR2 is FVKESK. The CDR3 coding sequence is TGTGCCAGCAGCAGATACAGGGGAGTAGACTCTGGGGCCAACGTCCTGACTTTC. Protein: CASSRYRGVDSGANVLTF.

As concerns this clonotype: This could be a read error, since a much larger clone is one nucleotide away. V and J are TRBV7-3 and TRBJ2-5; 7 bases align to TRBD2. The CDR3 runs 16 residues. Looked up from germline, CDR1 is SGHTA and CDR2 is FQGTGA. DNA for the CDR3: TGTGTCAGCAGCTTAGACCAAGCTAGCGGTTGGGAGACCCAGTACTTC. Its translation is CVSSLDQASGWETQYF. The complete variable domain, with remaining parts taken from reference TRBV7-3 and TRBJ2-5, reads GAGVSQTPSNKVTEKGKYVELRCDPISGHTALYWYRQSLGQGPEFLIYFQGTGAADDSGLPNDRFFAVRPEGSVSTLKIQRTERGDSAVYLCVSSLDQASGWETQYFGPGTRLLVL.

There are many counts of this clonotype. This chain connects TRBV5-8 to TRBJ2-3; 8 positions agree with TRBD2. The ends lost 4 bases at V and 1 base at J; junction bases unmatched: 5. Germline values: CDR1 SGHTS, CDR2 YDEGEE. The CDR3 totals 15 residues. This chain's CDR3 is CASSQREFGTDTQYF. Written as DNA, the CDR3 is TGTGCCAGCAGCCAGCGGGAGTTTGGCACAGATACGCAGTATTTT.

This clonotype came up many times. The gene calls are TRBV5-1 and TRBJ2-1; unclear D gene. The CDR3 covers 14 residues. Trimming removed 0 bases from V and 12 bases from J, with 16 bases in between. Germline CDR1 is SGHRS and CDR2 is YFSETQ. The CDR3 reads CASSLEGRPKGQFF. The CDR3 region has the DNA TGCGCCAGCAGCTTGGAAGGACGCCCAAAAGGGCAGTTCTTC. Complete variable domain (other parts from reference TRBV5-1 and TRBJ2-1): KAGVTQTPRYLIKTRGQQVTLSCSPISGHRSVSWYQQTPGQGLQFLFEYFSETQRNKGNFPGRFSGRQFSNSRSEMNVSTLELGDSALYLCASSLEGRPKGQFFGPGTRLTVL.